This T cell receptor (beta chain) appears in the sequencing data of a study of response to subunit inactivated influenza vaccine. This clonotype was counted a few times. TCRdb reprocessed the RT-PCR reads via MiXCR and lists one record per CDR3 protein. The sample includes 500,000 to 700,000 distinct CDR3 sequences, roughly a quarter of them seen just once. These data were also filed under a second study, of T cells expressing NK-cell markers. This second report adds: With UMIs, 5'RACE template switching was used to make TCR beta cDNA. Serological testing identified seven of the eight sequenced donors as HCMV-seropositive and one as seronegative. Top CD8+ clonotypes included the dominant CD3+CD56+NKG2C+ clonotypes in six donors. Where a handful of donors were concerned, these clonotypes also led the CD3+CD56-NKG2C+ fraction.

The sequence was obtained from a man aged 50 or older who received an inactivated influenza vaccine. Source: CD4+ T cells sorted from PBMCs, taken 11 to 12 days after vaccination.

CDR3 nucleotides: TGTGCCAGCAGGCCCCTACTCGCCTACGAGCAGTACTTC. Protein sequence: CASRPLLAYEQYF. The chain has TRBV6-2 or TRBV6-3 and TRBJ2-7; D uncertain. The V end was cut by 6 bases, the J end by 2 bases, with 11 bases between. Germline V lookup: CDR1 MNHEY, CDR2 SVGEGT. CDR3 length equals 13 residues.